The 31 T cell receptor beta chains given below trace back to one sample, sequenced in a study of blood T cell repertoires in COVID-19. The table came from immunoSEQ multiplex PCR; TCRdb's copy has only in-frame clones and leaves some out. The sample comprises approximately 230,000 clones, around 84% of which are singletons, and about 20% rests with the top ten. Material for sequencing was peripheral blood. These receptors were taken from a man aged 25 to 45 with active or convalescent COVID-19.

J is TRBJ2-3 and V is TRBV12-5; 9 positions agree with TRBD2. CDR3 length: 17 amino acids. Germline V gives CDR1 LGHNT, CDR2 FRNRAP. After removal of 0 bases from V and 1 base from J, the junction contained 5 bases not matched to a gene. CDR3 coding DNA: TGTGCTAGTGGTTTGGTAGTGCGGGGGGGTGGCACAGATACGCAGTATTTT. Its translation: CASGLVVRGGGTDTQYF. The variable domain in full, completed from reference TRBV12-5 and TRBJ2-3, reads DARVTQTPRHKVTEMGQEVTMRCQPILGHNTVFWYRQTMMQGLELLAYFRNRAPLDDSGMPKDRFSAEMPDATLATLKIQPSEPRDSAVYFCASGLVVRGGGTDTQYFGPGTRLTVL.

The chain has TRBV19 and TRBJ2-2; D is perhaps TRBD2 (6 bases). V lost 9 bases to trimming and J lost 3 bases, with 17 bases between them. This CDR3 is built from 15 residues. Germline V gives CDR1 LNHDA, CDR2 SQIVND (reference sequence). The CDR3 DNA follows: TGTGCCAGCCTAGCAGCGTGGGGGGACACCGGGGAGCTGTTTTTT. This gives the protein CASLAAWGDTGELFF.

This sequence joins TRBV6-2 or TRBV6-3 and TRBJ2-5, with 7 bases that match TRBD2. Unmatched junction bases numbered 3, after V lost 1 base and J lost 1 base. The CDR3 loop spans 15 amino acids. Germline V gene lookup returns CDR1 MNHEY and CDR2 SVGEGT. Written as DNA, the CDR3 is TGTGCCAGCAGTTACTGGGGCGGGGGCCAAGAGACCCAGTACTTC. It translates to CASSYWGGGQETQYF.

The chain links TRBV5-1 to TRBJ2-1, with TRBD2 as a possible D gene (6 bases). The CDR3 is 19 amino acids. Trimming shortened V by 2 bases and J by 5 bases, and 26 bases separated the two germline ends. Per the germline V gene, CDR1 is SGHRS and CDR2 is YFSETQ. The CDR3 loop is CASSLNSPPRREQHNEQFF. The CDR3 DNA sequence: TGCGCCAGCAGCTTAAATTCCCCCCCTAGGCGGGAACAACACAATGAGCAGTTCTTC.

This clone was found a few times. The V call is TRBV29-1, the J call TRBJ1-2; D possibly corresponds to TRBD1 (5 bases). In germline, CDR1 is SQVTM, CDR2 ANQGSEA. The CDR3 extends over 12 amino acids. V was cut by 7 bases and J by 6 bases, with 15 bases left in between. CDR3 nucleotides: TGCAGCGGCGGTCGGGGAGGGGATGGCTACACCTTC. The encoded protein is CSGGRGGDGYTF.

The CDR3 bases are TGTGCCAGTAGTCCCGTCCCCCCCACAGGGGGCGGCTACACCTTC. Protein product: CASSPVPPTGGGYTF. The V call is TRBV19, the J call TRBJ1-2; TRBD1 aligns across 9 bases. Germline V CDR1 and CDR2: LNHDA, SQIVND (reference sequence). V lost 5 bases, J lost 8 bases, and 12 bases stayed unmatched. The CDR3 runs 15 residues.

The genes are TRBV19 and TRBJ2-1; tentative D call: TRBD2 (6 bases). V lost 3 bases to trimming and J lost 1 base, with 13 bases between them. Germline loops: CDR1 LNHDA, CDR2 SQIVND (reference sequence). This CDR3 contains 16 residues. In DNA, the CDR3 is TGTGCCAGTAGTATGACTAGAAGTTCTTCCTACAATGAGCAGTTCTTC. It translates to CASSMTRSSSYNEQFF. The whole variable domain, filled in from reference TRBV19 and TRBJ2-1, reads DGGITQSPKYLFRKEGQNVTLSCEQNLNHDAMYWYRQDPGQGLRLIYYSQIVNDFQKGDIAEGYSVSREKKESFPLTVTSAQKNPTAFYLCASSMTRSSSYNEQFFGPGTRLTVL.

This clone was seen a handful of times. The chain couples TRBV30 to TRBJ1-2; 11 positions agree with TRBD1. CDR3 length: 13 amino acids. Germline loops: CDR1 GTSNPN, CDR2 SVGIG (reference sequence). After removal of 8 bases from V and 7 bases from J, the junction contained 9 bases not matched to a gene. CDR3 protein: CAGMDRGLSGYTF. In DNA, the CDR3 is TGTGCCGGAATGGACAGGGGGCTAAGTGGCTACACCTTC.

The rearrangement uses TRBV28 and TRBJ1-2, with 7 bases lining up with TRBD1. After removal of 4 bases from V and 8 bases from J, the junction contained 10 bases not matched to a gene. The CDR3 covers 14 residues. In germline, CDR1 is MDHEN, CDR2 SYDVKM. CDR3 region: CASSSGQLSGGYTF. The CDR3 bases are TGTGCCAGCAGTTCGGGACAGCTCTCGGGCGGCTACACCTTC.

V is TRBV6-1 and J is TRBJ1-3; no clear D. Germline V gene lookup returns CDR1 MNHNS and CDR2 SASEGT. The germline V and J ends were trimmed by 3 bases and 0 bases, with 9 bases remaining between them. CDR3 length: 15 amino acids. CDR3 in amino acids: CASSETPDSGNTIYF. For the CDR3, the DNA is TGTGCCAGCAGTGAGACACCGGACTCTGGAAACACCATATATTTT.

The chain couples TRBV27 to TRBJ2-5, with 12 bases aligning to TRBD2. Losses at the gene ends were 6 bases for V and 5 bases for J; bases not matched to a gene: 4. The germline V gene encodes CDR1 MNHEY and CDR2 SMNVEV (reference sequence). This CDR3 has 14 residues. The CDR3 spells CASSLAGGLETQYF. In DNA, the CDR3 is TGTGCCAGCAGCCTAGCGGGGGGGCTTGAGACCCAGTACTTC.

The chain links TRBV7-8 to TRBJ1-2; 8 nucleotides match TRBD1. CDR3 length: 15 residues. V was clipped by 5 bases and J by 8 bases; unmatched bases: 13. CDR1 is SGHVS, CDR2 FQNEAQ, per germline. As DNA, the CDR3 is TGTGCCAGCAGCACCCACTACGACAGGGGACTCGGCTACACCTTC. Its translation: CASSTHYDRGLGYTF.

This chain uses TRBV5-5 with TRBJ1-6; D is unresolved. This CDR3 has 14 amino acids. Trimming left V 4 bases short and J 10 bases short, with 15 bases between. Per the germline V gene, CDR1 is SGHKS and CDR2 is YYEKEE (reference sequence). The CDR3 DNA sequence: TGTGCCAGCAGCCTGGGCCTCCTCGGGTCACCCCTCCACTTT. Encoded protein: CASSLGLLGSPLHF. Looking up the rest from reference TRBV5-5 and TRBJ1-6 gives the full variable domain: DAGVTQSPTHLIKTRGQQVTLRCSPISGHKSVSWYQQVLGQGPQFIFQYYEKEERGRGNFPDRFSARQFPNYSSELNVNALLLGDSALYLCASSLGLLGSPLHFGNGTRLTVT.

The chain employs TRBV7-2 and TRBJ2-7; 13 nucleotides line up with TRBD2. From germline, CDR1 is SGHTA and CDR2 FQGNSA. CDR3 length: 15 amino acids. J lost 2 bases, V lost 5 bases, and 3 bases had no gene match. Here the CDR3 reads CASSGTSGGAYEQYF. CDR3 sequence (DNA): TGTGCCAGCAGCGGAACTAGCGGGGGGGCCTACGAGCAGTACTTC.

The V gene is TRBV5-6, the J gene TRBJ1-5; the D is unclear. Trimming left V 4 bases short and J 5 bases short, with 7 bases between. The CDR3 totals 12 residues. Germline loops: CDR1 SGHDT, CDR2 YYEEEE. The DNA for the CDR3 is TGTGCCAGCAGCAATGGAGATCAGCCCCAGCATTTT. Translated, it gives CASSNGDQPQHF.

The chain employs TRBV5-1 and TRBJ1-1, with D possibly TRBD1 on 5 matching bases. In germline, CDR1 is SGHRS, CDR2 YFSETQ. Trimming stripped 7 bases from V and 1 base from J, with 14 bases between. CDR3 length: 14 amino acids. CDR3 nucleotides: TGCGCCAGCTATCGGCAGGGTACGAACACTGAAGCTTTCTTT. This gives the protein CASYRQGTNTEAFF.

The chain links TRBV6-2 or TRBV6-3 to TRBJ2-2; 7 bases map to TRBD1. The CDR3 runs to 15 residues. Germline values: CDR1 MNHEY, CDR2 SVGEGT. V shed 5 bases, J shed 3 bases, and the junction held 6 bases outside the gene matches. The CDR3 region is CASSETGMDTGELFF. CDR3 DNA sequence: TGTGCCAGCAGTGAGACAGGGATGGACACCGGGGAGCTGTTTTTT.

The V call is TRBV6-5, the J call TRBJ2-3; maybe TRBD2 (5 bases). This CDR3 contains 14 residues. V was clipped by 0 bases and J by 7 bases, with 11 bases between them. Germline lookup yields CDR1 MNHEY and CDR2 SVGAGI. The CDR3 DNA reads TGTGCCAGCAGTTACTCCCAGACTATATATACGCAGTATTTT. Its protein product is CASSYSQTIYTQYF.

The rearrangement links TRBV14 to TRBJ1-2, with 9 bases lining up with TRBD1. Germline CDR1 is SGHDN and CDR2 is FVKESK. Trimming at V came to 1 base and at J to 8 bases, leaving 2 bases not matched to a gene. CDR3 length: 13 residues. In DNA, the CDR3 is TGTGCCAGCAGCCAAGGACAGGGGGACGGCTACACCTTC. Translation gives CASSQGQGDGYTF.

This chain uses TRBV19 with TRBJ1-1; D is unresolved. The CDR3 extends over 13 amino acids. Germline lookup yields CDR1 LNHDA and CDR2 SQIVND (reference sequence). V gave up 7 bases and J gave up 6 bases, with 15 bases separating them. The CDR3 DNA is TGTGCCAGTATCGGCAAAACCGGGGCTGAAGCTTTCTTT. Residues: CASIGKTGAEAFF.

The chain is built from TRBV10-3 and TRBJ2-7, with D tentatively TRBD1 (5 bases). V was clipped by 8 bases and J by 4 bases, with 12 bases between them. The CDR3 covers 12 residues. CDR1 and CDR2 from the germline V gene are ENHRY and SYGVKD. In nucleotides, the CDR3 is TGTGCCATCGCGCCAGGGCTATACGAGCAGTACTTC. Protein: CAIAPGLYEQYF.

This clone showed up just once. The V call is TRBV6-1, the J call TRBJ2-5; no clear D gene. The germline gives CDR1 MNHNS, CDR2 SASEGT. CDR3 length equals 11 residues. Trimming shortened V by 3 bases and J by 11 bases, and 10 bases separated the two germline ends. CDR3 protein: CASSEGRSQYF. The CDR3 DNA reads as TGTGCCAGCAGTGAGGGCAGGTCGCAGTACTTC.

The gene calls are TRBV5-4 and TRBJ2-3; 9 bases agree with TRBD1. Per germline, CDR1 SGHNT and CDR2 YYREEE (reference sequence). The CDR3 is made up of 16 amino acids. The V gene end was trimmed by 5 bases and the J gene end by 5 bases; junction bases not matched to a gene: 12. The CDR3 spells CASRRTGTGYRDTQYF. DNA of the CDR3: TGTGCCAGCAGACGAACCGGGACAGGGTATAGAGATACGCAGTATTTT.

The V and J genes are TRBV27 and TRBJ2-7; the match to TRBD1 covers 8 bases. The CDR3 length is 13 residues. With 5 bases clipped from V and 6 bases from J, the junction kept 6 bases outside the gene matches. The germline V gene has CDR1 MNHEY and CDR2 SMNVEV (reference sequence). CDR3 residues: CASSQTGGVEQYF. CDR3 DNA: TGTGCCAGCAGTCAAACAGGGGGAGTCGAGCAGTACTTC.

This clone was counted only a few times. J is TRBJ1-4 and V is TRBV7-9; 7 nucleotides line up with TRBD1. Germline trimming cut 2 bases from V and 8 bases from J; bases unmatched to any gene: 8. Germline V lookup: CDR1 SEHNR, CDR2 FQNEAQ (reference sequence). This CDR3 comprises 15 residues. CDR3 DNA: TGTGCCAGCAGCTTAATGTGGGACAGAGACGAAAAACTGTTTTTT. It codes for CASSLMWDRDEKLFF.

The J gene is TRBJ2-3, the V gene TRBV10-3, with TRBD1 matching 7 bases. CDR3 size: 16 residues. V was clipped by 0 bases and J by 0 bases; unmatched bases: 3. CDR1 and CDR2 (germline): ENHRY, SYGVKD. The CDR3 coding sequence is TGTGCCATCAGTGAGTCAGGGGGCCGAAGCACAGATACGCAGTATTTT. It is translated as CAISESGGRSTDTQYF.

The chain couples TRBV28 to TRBJ1-5; 7 bases agree with TRBD1. Germline V CDR1 and CDR2: MDHEN, SYDVKM. This CDR3 has 18 amino acids. V shed 6 bases, J shed 0 bases, and the junction held 14 bases outside the gene matches. The CDR3 here is CASRAPGGILYSNQPQHF. The DNA for the CDR3 is TGTGCCAGCAGGGCCCCAGGGGGAATCCTGTATAGCAATCAGCCCCAGCATTTT.

The chain links TRBV2 to TRBJ2-7; 7 bases map to TRBD1. The CDR3 contains 13 residues. V dropped 6 bases and J dropped 9; count of bases not matched to a gene: 11. Germline CDR1 reads SNHLY; CDR2 reads FYNNEI. CDR3 sequence (DNA): TGTGCCAGCAGGGGAACAGGGGCCATGGGGCAGTACTTC. Translated, it gives CASRGTGAMGQYF.

This sequence joins TRBV2 and TRBJ2-3, with TRBD2 matching over 10 bases. Looked up from germline, CDR1 is SNHLY and CDR2 is FYNNEI. There are 15 residues in the CDR3. The junction had 5 bases not matched to a gene; V was cut back by 7 bases and J by 1 base. CDR3 coding DNA: TGTGCCAGCAACCCCCTAGCGGGAGGCACAGATACGCAGTATTTT. Its protein is CASNPLAGGTDTQYF.

The chain links TRBV23-1 to TRBJ2-1, with 7 bases that match TRBD1. TRBV23-1 belongs to the ORF category, with a function that is uncertain. This CDR3 has 9 residues. V was clipped by 8 bases and J by 15 bases; unmatched bases: 4. CDR3 loop: CASPGQWFF. The CDR3 DNA reads as TGCGCCAGCCCGGGACAGTGGTTCTTC.

The rearrangement uses TRBV6-5 and TRBJ2-3, with TRBD2 identical over 8 bases. This CDR3 has 14 residues. The J segment lost 5 bases and the V segment lost 10 bases, leaving 11 bases of the junction unmatched. Germline CDR1 MNHEY, CDR2 SVGAGI. The CDR3 spells CAIRGGRSGDTQYF. The CDR3 DNA follows: TGTGCCATTAGGGGCGGGAGGTCCGGAGATACGCAGTATTTT.